A selection of T cell receptor beta chains follows, all from one sample in a study of T-cell memory formation after mild COVID-19. TCRdb redid the calling of the 5' RACE reads with MiXCR, one entry per CDR3 protein. This sample carries hundreds of thousands of distinct CDR3 sequences, approximately 18% of them seen once, and the ten largest clones take roughly 21%. Sequencing was done on a sample of PBMCs or a T cell subset sorted from them (not recorded which). The receptors stem from a man between 18 and 29 years old who had mild COVID-19 (a few samples of this study predate the infection). Cell type and time point are not known. Both conserved end residues are part of each CDR3. The D gene is left open where the match is weak. Not every row has a clone size; where given, it reads once, few, many or a size class.

v_gene,abundance,d_gene,j_gene,CDR3aa,CDR3nt
TRBV5-1,.,.,TRBJ1-1,CASSLEGRTLKAFF,TGCGCCAGCAGCTTGGAGGGTCGAACCCTTAAAGCTTTCTTT
TRBV5-1,.,.,TRBJ2-3,CASSWTGTRGTDTQYF,TGCGCCAGCAGCTGGACCGGGACACGGGGCACAGATACGCAGTATTTT
TRBV7-2,.,.,TRBJ2-5,CASSFVPGPEVETQYF,TGTGCCAGCAGCTTTGTCCCGGGCCCAGAGGTGGAGACCCAGTACTTC
TRBV4-2,few,.,TRBJ2-7,CASSQERIDYEQYF,TGTGCCAGCAGCCAAGAAAGAATCGATTACGAGCAGTACTTC
TRBV4-3,few,.,TRBJ1-1,CASSLAGGREAFF,TGCGCCAGCAGCCTGGCGGGGGGGCGAGAAGCTTTCTTT
TRBV10-3,.,.,TRBJ2-2,CATSGLLANTGELFF,TGTGCCACCTCCGGACTTCTCGCGAACACCGGGGAGCTGTTTTTT
TRBV6-6,few,TRBD1,TRBJ1-6,CASSSTGEYNSPLHF,TGTGCCAGCAGTAGCACAGGGGAGTATAATTCACCCCTCCACTTT
TRBV6-6,.,TRBD1,TRBJ1-5,CASSSTRDRRSNQPQHF,TGTGCCAGCAGTTCAACCCGGGACAGGAGATCCAATCAGCCCCAGCATTTT
TRBV20-1,.,.,TRBJ2-3,CSAAPQADTQYF,TGCAGTGCTGCCCCGCAGGCAGATACGCAGTATTTT
TRBV5-1,.,.,TRBJ2-2,CASQLLNTGELFF,TGCGCCAGCCAGCTTTTAAACACCGGGGAGCTGTTTTTT
TRBV6-5,few,.,TRBJ2-7,CASSLSRDLKHYEQYF,TGTGCCAGCAGTTTGTCCCGGGACTTGAAGCACTACGAGCAGTACTTC
TRBV6-2/TRBV6-3,.,.,TRBJ1-1,CASSYSILSGRVTEAFF,TGTGCCAGCAGTTACTCGATTTTATCCGGCCGGGTCACTGAAGCTTTCTTT
TRBV15,few,.,TRBJ2-5,CATSRGTANQETQYF,TGTGCCACCAGCAGAGGGACGGCAAACCAAGAGACCCAGTACTTC
TRBV30,few,.,TRBJ1-1,CAWGRGSEAFF,TGTGCCTGGGGGAGAGGGTCTGAAGCTTTCTTT
TRBV18,many,.,TRBJ1-2,CASSPRADYGYTF,TGTGCCAGCAGCCCCAGGGCGGACTATGGCTACACCTTC
TRBV30,once,.,TRBJ1-1,CAWTPTNEAFF,TGTGCCTGGACCCCCACCAATGAAGCTTTCTTT
TRBV27,.,.,TRBJ2-1,CASSGLFGAGLNEQFF,TGTGCCAGCAGTGGTCTGTTCGGGGCTGGCTTAAATGAGCAGTTCTTC
TRBV9,.,.,TRBJ2-1,CASSGPGLAGNEQFF,TGTGCCAGCAGCGGCCCCGGGCTAGCTGGCAATGAGCAGTTCTTC
TRBV5-1,once,.,TRBJ1-1,CASSLGDRPSEAFF,TGCGCCAGCAGCTTGGGTGACAGGCCCTCGGAAGCTTTCTTT
TRBV6-2/TRBV6-3,.,.,TRBJ2-7,CASSQRAYEQYF,TGTGCCAGCAGCCAACGGGCTTACGAGCAGTACTTC
TRBV29-1,.,TRBD1,TRBJ1-1,CSVSNQGGGGMNTEAFF,TGCAGCGTTAGCAACCAGGGGGGTGGAGGGATGAACACTGAAGCTTTCTTT
TRBV27,.,.,TRBJ2-3,CASSLVSVDTDTQYF,TGTGCCAGCAGTTTAGTTTCTGTGGACACAGATACGCAGTATTTT
TRBV7-9,.,.,TRBJ2-7,CASSFQRGGQKQYF,TGTGCCAGCAGCTTCCAGAGGGGGGGCCAAAAGCAGTACTTC
TRBV6-2/TRBV6-3,.,.,TRBJ1-1,CASSTQPMRSPLSTEAFF,TGTGCCAGCAGTACCCAGCCGATGCGGTCCCCTTTGAGCACTGAAGCTTTCTTT
TRBV12-3/TRBV12-4,few,TRBD2,TRBJ2-2,CASLAANTGELFF,TGTGCCAGCCTAGCGGCGAACACCGGGGAGCTGTTTTTT
TRBV4-3,.,TRBD1,TRBJ1-1,CASSPGTANSGTEAFF,TGCGCCAGCAGCCCCGGGACAGCCAATTCAGGCACTGAAGCTTTCTTT
TRBV7-9,few,TRBD2,TRBJ2-2,CAAPRSGAYTGELFF,TGTGCCGCTCCTCGGAGCGGGGCGTACACCGGGGAGCTGTTTTTT
TRBV20-1,.,.,TRBJ1-2,CSARDGYTF,TGCAGTGCTAGAGATGGCTACACCTTC
TRBV5-1,few,.,TRBJ1-1,CASSMDSHKAFF,TGCGCCAGCAGCATGGACAGCCATAAAGCTTTCTTT
TRBV5-1,many,.,TRBJ1-2,CASSLAGYGYTF,TGCGCCAGCAGCTTGGCCGGCTATGGCTACACCTTC
TRBV20-1,few,.,TRBJ2-5,CSASLPETQYF,TGCAGTGCTAGTCTTCCGGAGACCCAGTACTTC
TRBV7-9,.,.,TRBJ2-1,CASKPSRNEQFF,TGTGCCAGCAAACCTAGCAGGAATGAGCAGTTCTTC
TRBV3-1,.,.,TRBJ1-6,CASSQGDSGRNSPLHF,TGTGCCAGCAGCCAAGGCGACAGCGGGAGGAATTCACCCCTCCACTTT
TRBV29-1,.,.,TRBJ2-1,CSVLGLAHEQFF,TGCAGCGTCCTCGGGCTAGCCCATGAGCAGTTCTTC
TRBV7-8,few,.,TRBJ2-6,CASSRIARSGANVLTF,TGTGCCAGCAGTCGAATAGCCCGTTCTGGGGCCAACGTCCTGACTTTC
TRBV4-3,.,.,TRBJ1-2,CASSQGPMSQGRYTF,TGCGCCAGCAGCCAAGGGCCAATGTCCCAGGGACGCTACACCTTC
TRBV12-3/TRBV12-4,few,TRBD2,TRBJ2-1,CASSLSSGGGQFF,TGTGCCAGCAGTCTCTCTAGCGGGGGGGGGCAATTCTTC
TRBV5-1,.,.,TRBJ1-5,CASSLVSVPGGNQPQHF,TGCGCCAGCAGCTTGGTCTCGGTGCCGGGGGGAAATCAGCCCCAGCATTTT
TRBV5-1,few,TRBD2,TRBJ2-3,CASSLSRAGGPDTQYF,TGCGCCAGCAGCTTGTCGCGGGCGGGGGGGCCAGATACGCAGTATTTT
TRBV30,.,.,TRBJ1-2,CAWRQTGGLYGYTF,TGTGCCTGGAGGCAAACGGGGGGGCTTTATGGCTACACCTTC
TRBV29-1,.,.,TRBJ1-1,CSVAGAEAFF,TGCAGCGTTGCCGGGGCTGAAGCTTTCTTT
TRBV7-9,.,TRBD1,TRBJ1-5,CASSLGTGVPSNQPQHF,TGTGCCAGCAGCTTGGGGACAGGGGTCCCTAGCAATCAGCCCCAGCATTTT
TRBV12-3/TRBV12-4,few,TRBD1,TRBJ1-3,CASRYPGQGENTIYF,TGTGCCAGCAGGTATCCGGGACAGGGAGAGAACACCATATATTTT
TRBV27,.,.,TRBJ2-4,CASSPQRAHKNIQYF,TGTGCCAGCAGTCCACAGCGGGCTCATAAAAACATTCAGTACTTC
TRBV5-5,few,.,TRBJ2-3,CASSFTPSTDTQYF,TGTGCCAGCAGCTTCACGCCCAGCACAGATACGCAGTATTTT
TRBV7-2,few,TRBD1,TRBJ1-1,CASSLFGTGLNTEAFF,TGTGCCAGCAGCTTATTTGGGACAGGCCTAAACACTGAAGCTTTCTTT
TRBV5-1,.,.,TRBJ2-7,CASSLGGSWDEQYF,TGCGCCAGCAGCTTGGGTGGCTCCTGGGACGAGCAGTACTTC
TRBV13,.,.,TRBJ2-1,CASSLEHSYNEQFF,TGTGCCAGCAGCTTAGAACACTCCTACAATGAGCAGTTCTTC
TRBV7-2,many,.,TRBJ1-5,CASSPSTIHSNQPQHF,TGTGCCAGCAGCCCTTCTACGATCCATAGCAATCAGCCCCAGCATTTT
TRBV5-1,.,.,TRBJ2-5,CASSRGREETQYF,TGCGCCAGCAGCCGCGGACGGGAAGAGACCCAGTACTTC
TRBV7-7,.,.,TRBJ2-5,CASSPGIPETQYF,TGTGCCAGCAGCCCAGGGATCCCAGAGACCCAGTACTTC
TRBV12-3/TRBV12-4,few,.,TRBJ2-7,CASSLGVGTYEQYF,TGTGCCAGCAGTTTAGGGGTCGGCACCTACGAGCAGTACTTC
TRBV12-3/TRBV12-4,.,TRBD1,TRBJ2-1,CASRTQGQAWHEQFF,TGTGCCAGCAGAACCCAGGGACAGGCGTGGCATGAGCAGTTCTTC
TRBV20-1,.,.,TRBJ1-4,CSARVRGAREKLFF,TGCAGTGCTAGAGTTCGGGGGGCGAGGGAAAAACTGTTTTTT
TRBV7-6,.,TRBD2,TRBJ2-1,CASSLENWSGGDYNEQFF,TGTGCCAGCAGCTTAGAGAACTGGAGCGGGGGAGACTACAATGAGCAGTTCTTC
TRBV2,few,.,TRBJ1-4,CASSELQGTNEKLFF,TGTGCCAGCAGTGAATTACAGGGCACTAATGAAAAACTGTTTTTT
TRBV7-2,.,.,TRBJ2-7,CASSARSATYEQYF,TGTGCCAGCAGCGCGCGATCCGCAACCTACGAGCAGTACTTC
TRBV4-1,.,.,TRBJ2-3,CASSQEGYNTDTQYF,TGCGCCAGCAGCCAAGAAGGCTACAACACAGATACGCAGTATTTT
TRBV7-8,.,.,TRBJ2-2,CASSLGWTEIRELFF,TGTGCCAGCAGCTTAGGGTGGACGGAGATTAGAGAGCTGTTTTTT